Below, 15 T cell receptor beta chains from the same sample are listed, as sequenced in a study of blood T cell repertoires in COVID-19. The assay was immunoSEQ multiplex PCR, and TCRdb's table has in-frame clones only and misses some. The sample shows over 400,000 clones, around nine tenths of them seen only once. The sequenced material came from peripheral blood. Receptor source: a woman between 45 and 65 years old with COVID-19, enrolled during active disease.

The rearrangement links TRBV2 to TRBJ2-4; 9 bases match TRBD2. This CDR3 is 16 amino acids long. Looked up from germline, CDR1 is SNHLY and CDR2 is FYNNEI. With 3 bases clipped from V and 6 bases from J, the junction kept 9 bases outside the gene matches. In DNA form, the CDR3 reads TGTGCCAGCAGTGATATGCGGGGGGGCCGCGGAAACATTCAGTACTTC. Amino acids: CASSDMRGGRGNIQYF. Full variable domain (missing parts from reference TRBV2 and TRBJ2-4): EPEVTQTPSHQVTQMGQEVILRCVPISNHLYFYWYRQILGQKVEFLVSFYNNEISEKSEIFDDQFSVERPDGSNFTLKIRSTKLEDSAMYFCASSDMRGGRGNIQYFGAGTRLSVL.

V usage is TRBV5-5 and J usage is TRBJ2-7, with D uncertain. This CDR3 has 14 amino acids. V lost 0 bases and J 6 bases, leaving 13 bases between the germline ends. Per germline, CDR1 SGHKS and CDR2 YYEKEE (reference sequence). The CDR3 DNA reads TGTGCCAGCAGCTTGGACCCGAAGAGCTCCGAGCAGTACTTC. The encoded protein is CASSLDPKSSEQYF.

CDR3 loop: CASSPTGKAEAFF. CDR3 nucleotide sequence: TGTGCCAGCAGTCCGACAGGGAAGGCTGAAGCTTTCTTT. The chain recombines TRBV7-9 with TRBJ1-1; TRBD1 agrees at 7 bases. This CDR3 region has 13 residues. Germline-derived CDR1 and CDR2 are SEHNR and FQNEAQ (reference sequence). Trimming cost V 6 bases and J 6 bases; bases outside gene matches: 7.

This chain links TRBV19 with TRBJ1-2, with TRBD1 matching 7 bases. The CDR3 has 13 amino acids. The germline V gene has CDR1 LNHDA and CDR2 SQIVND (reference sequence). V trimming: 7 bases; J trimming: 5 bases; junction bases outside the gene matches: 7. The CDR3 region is CASTFRDSYGYTF. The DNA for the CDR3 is TGTGCCAGTACCTTCCGGGACAGTTATGGCTACACCTTC. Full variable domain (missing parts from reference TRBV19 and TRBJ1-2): DGGITQSPKYLFRKEGQNVTLSCEQNLNHDAMYWYRQDPGQGLRLIYYSQIVNDFQKGDIAEGYSVSREKKESFPLTVTSAQKNPTAFYLCASTFRDSYGYTFGSGTRLTVV.

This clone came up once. The chain's CDR3 is CASSIGGVTEAFF. CDR3 coding DNA: TGTGCCAGCTCGATAGGGGGGGTAACTGAAGCTTTCTTT. The chain couples TRBV12-3 or TRBV12-4 to TRBJ1-1, with a tentative D call TRBD1 (6 bases). The CDR3 is 13 residues long. Trimming took 8 bases from V and 5 from J, leaving 15 bases between them.

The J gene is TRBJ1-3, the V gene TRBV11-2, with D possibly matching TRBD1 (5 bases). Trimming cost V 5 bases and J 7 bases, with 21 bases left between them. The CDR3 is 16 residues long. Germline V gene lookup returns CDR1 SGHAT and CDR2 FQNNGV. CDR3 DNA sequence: TGTGCCAGCAGCACCCCGGGAGGGGCGAAACGGAACACCATATATTTT. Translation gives CASSTPGGAKRNTIYF.

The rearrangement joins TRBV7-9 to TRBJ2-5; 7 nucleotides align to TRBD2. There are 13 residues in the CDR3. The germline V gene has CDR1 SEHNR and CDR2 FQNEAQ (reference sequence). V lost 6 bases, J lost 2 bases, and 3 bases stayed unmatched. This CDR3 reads CASSFGGQETQYF. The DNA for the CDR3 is TGTGCCAGCAGTTTCGGGGGGCAAGAGACCCAGTACTTC.

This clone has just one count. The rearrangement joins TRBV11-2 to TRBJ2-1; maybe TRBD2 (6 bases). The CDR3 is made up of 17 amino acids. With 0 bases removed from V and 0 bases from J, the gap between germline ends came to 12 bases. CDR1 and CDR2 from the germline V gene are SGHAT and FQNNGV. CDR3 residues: CASSLDAGGSSYNEQFF. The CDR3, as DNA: TGTGCCAGCAGCTTAGATGCCGGGGGAAGCTCCTACAATGAGCAGTTCTTC.

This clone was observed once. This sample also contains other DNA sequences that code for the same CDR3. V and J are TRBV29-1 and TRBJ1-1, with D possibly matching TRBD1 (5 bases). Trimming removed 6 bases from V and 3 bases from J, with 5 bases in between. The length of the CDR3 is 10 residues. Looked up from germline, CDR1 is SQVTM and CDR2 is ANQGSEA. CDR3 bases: TGCAGCGTCAGGGACACTGAAGCTTTCTTT. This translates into CSVRDTEAFF. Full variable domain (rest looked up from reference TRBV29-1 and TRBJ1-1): SAVISQKPSRDICQRGTSLTIQCQVDSQVTMMFWYRQQPGQSLTLIATANQGSEATYESGFVIDKFPISRPNLTFSTLTVSNMSPEDSSIYLCSVRDTEAFFGQGTRLTVV.

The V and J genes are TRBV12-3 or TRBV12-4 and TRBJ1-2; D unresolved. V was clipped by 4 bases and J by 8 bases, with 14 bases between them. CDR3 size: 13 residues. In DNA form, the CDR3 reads TGTGCCAGCAGTTCGCCCACGACACTGGGCTACACCTTC. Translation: CASSSPTTLGYTF.

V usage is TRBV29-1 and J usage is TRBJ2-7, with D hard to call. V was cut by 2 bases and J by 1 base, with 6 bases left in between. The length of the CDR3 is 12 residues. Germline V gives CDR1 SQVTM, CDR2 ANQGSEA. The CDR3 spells CSVEIPSYEQYF. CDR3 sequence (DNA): TGCAGCGTTGAAATCCCTTCCTACGAGCAGTACTTC.

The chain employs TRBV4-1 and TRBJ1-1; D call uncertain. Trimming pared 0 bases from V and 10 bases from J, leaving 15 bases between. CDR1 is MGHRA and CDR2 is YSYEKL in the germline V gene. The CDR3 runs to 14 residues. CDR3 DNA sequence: TGCGCCAGCAGCCAAGATAACACGGGGAATCTAGCTTTCTTT. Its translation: CASSQDNTGNLAFF.

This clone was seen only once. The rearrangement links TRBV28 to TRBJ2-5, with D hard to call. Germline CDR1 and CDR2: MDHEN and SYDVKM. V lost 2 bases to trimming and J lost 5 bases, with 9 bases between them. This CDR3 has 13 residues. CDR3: CASSLRSRETQYF. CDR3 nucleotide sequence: TGTGCCAGCAGTTTACGGTCTAGGGAGACCCAGTACTTC. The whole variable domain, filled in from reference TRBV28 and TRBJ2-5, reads DVKVTQSSRYLVKRTGEKVFLECVQDMDHENMFWYRQDPGLGLRLIYFSYDVKMKEKGDIPEGYSVSREKKERFSLILESASTNQTSMYLCASSLRSRETQYFGPGTRLLVL.

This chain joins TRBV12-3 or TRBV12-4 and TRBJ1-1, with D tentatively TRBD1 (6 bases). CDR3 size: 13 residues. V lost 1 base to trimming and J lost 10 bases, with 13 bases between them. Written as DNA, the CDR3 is TGTGCCAGCAGTTTAGGAAGGGGGATTGGAGCTTTCTTT. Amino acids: CASSLGRGIGAFF.

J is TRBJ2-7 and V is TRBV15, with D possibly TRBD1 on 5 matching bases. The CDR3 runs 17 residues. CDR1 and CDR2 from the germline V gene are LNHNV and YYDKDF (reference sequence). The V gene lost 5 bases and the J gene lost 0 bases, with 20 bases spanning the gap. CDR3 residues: CATSPPLGLLSSYEQYF. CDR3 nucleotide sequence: TGTGCCACCAGCCCGCCTTTGGGGCTACTGAGCTCCTACGAGCAGTACTTC.